This T cell receptor (beta chain) was identified in a study of shared clonotypes between healthy human individuals. The table came from immunoSEQ multiplex PCR; TCRdb's copy has only in-frame clones and leaves some out. The sample records about 1 million clones, approximately 72% being singletons. Of note for this clone: The sample holds other DNA sequences that translate to the same CDR3.

The authors divided CD4+ cells into CD45RA+ naive and CD45RA-negative memory subsets. The origin of this receptor is a man aged 18 to 35 in good health. Sequencing was performed on memory CD4+ T cells sorted from blood. Subset meaning: CD45RA-negative fraction.

CDR3 residues: CSARPQETQYF. DNA of the CDR3: TGCAGTGCTAGACCACAAGAGACCCAGTACTTC. This chain connects TRBV20-1 to TRBJ2-5; D is undetermined. Trimming shortened V by 2 bases and J by 2 bases, and 3 bases separated the two germline ends. Germline assignment: CDR1 DFQATT and CDR2 SNEGSKA (reference sequence). The CDR3 extends over 11 amino acids.